Detailed here is one T cell receptor (beta chain). The data derive from a study of blood T cell repertoires in COVID-19. Overall study: T cells, B-cell-depleted T cells, or PBMCs provided the cDNA or gDNA that served as material.

The V gene's germline CDR1 is SGHAT and CDR2 FQNNGV. The CDR3 length is 14 residues. V lost 4 bases to trimming and J lost 9 bases; unmatched junction nucleotides: 4. Authors' data handling: Nucleated cell counts were estimated from reference gene primer amplification. The data were produced by immunoSEQ multiplex PCR, yet TCRdb's version contains in-frame clones alone and is incomplete. The DNA was the basis for D and trimming; V, J and clone size are from that table. The sample gives roughly 59,000 clones, more than 75% of which show up once; roughly 13% is in the top ten. Sequencing was done on a sample of peripheral blood. The chain uses TRBV11-2 and TRBJ1-6, with 9 bases aligning to TRBD1. The receptor was isolated from a man older than 75 with acute or convalescent COVID-19. This CDR3 is CASSSTGGVSPLHF. The CDR3 bases are TGTGCCAGCAGCTCCACAGGGGGCGTTTCACCCCTCCACTTT.